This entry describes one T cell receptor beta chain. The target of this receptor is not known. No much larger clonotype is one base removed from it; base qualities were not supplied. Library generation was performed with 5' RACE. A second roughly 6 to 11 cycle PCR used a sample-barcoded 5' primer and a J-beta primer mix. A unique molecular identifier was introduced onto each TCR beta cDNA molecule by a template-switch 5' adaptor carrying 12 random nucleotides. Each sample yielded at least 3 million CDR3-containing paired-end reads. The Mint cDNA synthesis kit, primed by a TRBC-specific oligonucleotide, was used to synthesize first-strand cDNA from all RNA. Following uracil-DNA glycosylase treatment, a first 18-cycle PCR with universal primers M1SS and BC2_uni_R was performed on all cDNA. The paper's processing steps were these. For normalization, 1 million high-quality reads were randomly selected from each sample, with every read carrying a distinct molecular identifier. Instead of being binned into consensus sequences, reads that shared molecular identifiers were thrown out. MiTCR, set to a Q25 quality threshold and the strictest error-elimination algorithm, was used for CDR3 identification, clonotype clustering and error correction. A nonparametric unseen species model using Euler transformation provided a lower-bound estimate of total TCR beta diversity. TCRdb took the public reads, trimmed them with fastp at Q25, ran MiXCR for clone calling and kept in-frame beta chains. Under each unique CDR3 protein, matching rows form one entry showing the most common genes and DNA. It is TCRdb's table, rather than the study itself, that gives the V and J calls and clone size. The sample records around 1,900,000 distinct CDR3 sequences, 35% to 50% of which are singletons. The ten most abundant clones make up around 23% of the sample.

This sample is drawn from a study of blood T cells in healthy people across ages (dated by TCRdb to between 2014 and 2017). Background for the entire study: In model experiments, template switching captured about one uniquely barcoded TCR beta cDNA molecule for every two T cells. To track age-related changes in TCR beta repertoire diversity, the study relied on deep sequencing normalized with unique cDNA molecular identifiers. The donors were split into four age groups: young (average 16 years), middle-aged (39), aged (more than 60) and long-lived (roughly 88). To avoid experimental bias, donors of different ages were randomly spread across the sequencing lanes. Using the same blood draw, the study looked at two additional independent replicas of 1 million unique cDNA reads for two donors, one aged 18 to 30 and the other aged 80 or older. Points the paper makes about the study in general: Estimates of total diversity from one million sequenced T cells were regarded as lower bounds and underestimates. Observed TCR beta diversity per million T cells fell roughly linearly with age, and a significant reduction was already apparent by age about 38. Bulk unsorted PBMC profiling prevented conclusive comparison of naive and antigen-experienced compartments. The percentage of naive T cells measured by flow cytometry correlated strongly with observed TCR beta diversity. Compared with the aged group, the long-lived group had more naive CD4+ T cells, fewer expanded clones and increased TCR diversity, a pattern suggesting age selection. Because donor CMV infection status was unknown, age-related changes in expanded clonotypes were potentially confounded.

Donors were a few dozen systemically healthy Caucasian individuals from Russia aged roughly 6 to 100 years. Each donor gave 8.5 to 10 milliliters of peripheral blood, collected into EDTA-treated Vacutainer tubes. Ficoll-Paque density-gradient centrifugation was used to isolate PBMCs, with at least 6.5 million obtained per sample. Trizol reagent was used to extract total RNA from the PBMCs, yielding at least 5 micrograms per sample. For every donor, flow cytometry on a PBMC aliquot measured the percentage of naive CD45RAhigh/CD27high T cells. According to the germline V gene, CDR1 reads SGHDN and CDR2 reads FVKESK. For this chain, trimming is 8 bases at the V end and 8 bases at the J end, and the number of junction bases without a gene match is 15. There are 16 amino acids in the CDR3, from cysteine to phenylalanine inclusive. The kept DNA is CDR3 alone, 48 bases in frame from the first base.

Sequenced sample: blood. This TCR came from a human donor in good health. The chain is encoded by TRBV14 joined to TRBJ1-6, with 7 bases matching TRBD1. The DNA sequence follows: TGTGCCAGCTCCGATAAGGGACAGCCTTTTTATTCACCCCTCCACTTT. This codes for CASSDKGQPFYSPLHF. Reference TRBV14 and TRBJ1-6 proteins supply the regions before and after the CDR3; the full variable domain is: EAGVTQFPSHSVIEKGQTVTLRCDPISGHDNLYWYRRVMGKEIKFLLHFVKESKQDESGMPNNRFLAERTGGTYSTLKVQPAELEDSGVYFCASSDKGQPFYSPLHFGNGTRLTVT.